This is a list of T cell receptor beta chains from one sample in a study of PD-L1 blockade in urothelial cancer. Sequencing was performed with immunoSEQ multiplex PCR; in TCRdb, only in-frame clones are kept and a portion is missing. The sample lists 40,000 to 45,000 clones; approximately 90% were seen once. Specimen: PBMCs, collected around atezolizumab (anti-PD-L1) treatment. The receptors originated from a woman aged 55-75 years with urothelial cancer. Both conserved end residues are part of each CDR3. D genes are given only for firm matches. Only part of the rows carry a size: once, few, many, or a class if the clone is expanded.

cdr3_aa,cdr3_nt,clone_size,j_call,d_call,v_call
CAARRSGGAAGETQYF,TGTGCCGCCAGACGTAGCGGGGGGGCCGCCGGGGAGACCCAGTACTTC,once,TRBJ2-5,TRBD2,TRBV10-3
CASSMSVGGRTYEQYF,TGTGCCAGTAGTATGAGCGTGGGGGGTAGGACCTACGAGCAGTACTTC,.,TRBJ2-7,.,TRBV19
CASSPRGGGDTQYF,TGTGCCAGCAGCCCTCGCGGGGGAGGGGATACGCAGTATTTT,.,TRBJ2-3,TRBD2,TRBV7-3
CASSTRTGGVAGNQPQHF,TGTGCCAGTAGTACCCGGACAGGCGGGGTTGCGGGCAATCAGCCCCAGCATTTT,.,TRBJ1-5,TRBD1,TRBV19
CASSQGTSGGTSSSTDTQYF,TGCGCCAGCAGCCAAGGGACTAGCGGGGGTACTTCTTCTAGCACAGATACGCAGTATTTT,.,TRBJ2-3,TRBD2,TRBV10-1
CASSQGSYTDTQYF,TGCGCCAGCAGCCAAGGGAGCTACACAGATACGCAGTATTTT,.,TRBJ2-3,.,TRBV4-3
CASSLDTQGSTEAFF,TGTGCCAGCAGCTTGGATACCCAGGGTAGCACTGAAGCTTTCTTT,many,TRBJ1-1,.,TRBV5-4
CASGTSGRWGTDTQYF,TGTGCCAGTGGGACTAGCGGGAGGTGGGGCACAGATACGCAGTATTTT,.,TRBJ2-3,TRBD2,TRBV19
CASSFTSGRTYEQYF,TGTGCCAGTAGTTTCACTAGCGGGAGAACCTACGAGCAGTACTTC,.,TRBJ2-7,TRBD2,TRBV19
CASSNPGELFF,TGTGCCAGCAGTAACCCAGGGGAACTGTTTTTT,.,TRBJ1-4,.,TRBV6-6
CASRFGVGPGDNSPLHF,TGTGCCAGCAGGTTCGGGGTCGGACCGGGGGATAATTCACCCCTCCACTTT,.,TRBJ1-6,.,TRBV5-6
CASSFDRSRGNTIYF,TGTGCCAGCAGTTTCGACAGGAGTCGTGGAAACACCATATATTTT,once,TRBJ1-3,.,TRBV6-5
CASSGGWDREYEQYF,TGTGCCAGCAGTGGCGGGTGGGACAGGGAATACGAGCAGTACTTC,.,TRBJ2-7,TRBD1,TRBV5-6